The sequence of this TCR beta chain was determined in a study of blood T cell repertoires in COVID-19. Study-level background: Samples of COVID-19 (acute and convalescent) were obtained from the United States, Italy and Spain. The analysed material was cDNA or gDNA that came from T cells, B-cell-depleted T cells, or PBMCs.

From germline, CDR1 is SNHLY and CDR2 FYNNEI. V lost 4 bases, J lost 0 bases, and 1 base stayed unmatched. The CDR3 has 14 amino acids. In the original analysis: Using reference gene primer amplification, nucleated cell counts were estimated. Method: immunoSEQ multiplex PCR; TCRdb's copy keeps in-frame clones and lacks some. That table furnishes V, J and clone size, whereas the DNA furnished D and trimming. The sample records approximately 200,000 clones, less than 90% being singletons. The chain has TRBV2 and TRBJ1-1; 8 positions agree with TRBD1. Sequencing was done on a sample of peripheral blood. The source of this sequence is a man in his 70s with acute or convalescent COVID-19. The CDR3 protein is CASSGTGLNTEAFF. The CDR3 DNA reads as TGTGCCAGCAGTGGGACAGGGCTGAACACTGAAGCTTTCTTT.